The subject of this entry is one TCR beta chain. The CDR3 totals 16 residues. The V end lost 5 bases, the J end lost 3 bases, and 17 bases lay between the germline ends. Germline loops: CDR1 SEHNR, CDR2 FQNEAQ (reference sequence). The data derive from a study of blood T cell repertoires in COVID-19. Study as a whole: T cells, B-cell-depleted T cells, or PBMCs provided the cDNA or gDNA that served as material.

In the original processing: Reference gene primer amplification in the assay estimated nucleated cell counts. Some clones are missing from TCRdb's copy, which holds only in-frame ones; the method was immunoSEQ multiplex PCR. V, J and clone size derive from that table, while D and trimming were established from the DNA sequence. The sample holds about 120,000 clones, around 68% seen once. The source is a woman aged 60-75 years with acute or convalescent COVID-19. The V call is TRBV7-9, the J call TRBJ2-1, with a tentative D call TRBD2 (6 bases). Sequencing was carried out using peripheral blood. CDR3 in amino acids: CASSPREGEDYNEQFF. Here the CDR3 DNA reads TGTGCCAGCAGCCCCCGGGAAGGGGAGGACTACAATGAGCAGTTCTTC.